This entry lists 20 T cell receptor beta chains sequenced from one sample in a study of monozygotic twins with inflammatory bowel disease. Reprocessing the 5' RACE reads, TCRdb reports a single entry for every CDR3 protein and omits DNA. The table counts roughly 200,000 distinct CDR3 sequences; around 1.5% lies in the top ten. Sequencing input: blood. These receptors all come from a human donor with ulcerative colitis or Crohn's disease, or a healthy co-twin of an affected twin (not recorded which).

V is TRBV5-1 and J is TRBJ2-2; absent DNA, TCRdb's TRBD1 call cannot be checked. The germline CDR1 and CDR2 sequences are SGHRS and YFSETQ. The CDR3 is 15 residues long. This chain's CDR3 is CASSLGDRHTGELFF.

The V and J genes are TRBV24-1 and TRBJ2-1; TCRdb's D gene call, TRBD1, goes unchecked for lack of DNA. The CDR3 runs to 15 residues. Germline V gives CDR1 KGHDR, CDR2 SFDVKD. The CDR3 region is CATSDPRDLGREQFF.

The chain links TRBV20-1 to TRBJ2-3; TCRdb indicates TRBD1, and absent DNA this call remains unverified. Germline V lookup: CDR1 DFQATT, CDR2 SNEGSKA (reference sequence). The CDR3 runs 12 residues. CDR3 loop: CSARLGGQTQYF.

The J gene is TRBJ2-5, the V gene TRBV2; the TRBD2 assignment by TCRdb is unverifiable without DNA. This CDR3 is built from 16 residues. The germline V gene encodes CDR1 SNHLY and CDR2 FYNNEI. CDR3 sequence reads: CASSEEPRGPQETQYF.

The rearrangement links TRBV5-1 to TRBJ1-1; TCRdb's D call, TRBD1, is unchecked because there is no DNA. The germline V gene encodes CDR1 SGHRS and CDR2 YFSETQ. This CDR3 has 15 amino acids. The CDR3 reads CASSPFPGKYTEAFF.

The CDR3 sequence is CSARGRGWGEQRHYGYTF. The chain has TRBV20-1 and TRBJ1-2; TCRdb gives TRBD1 as the D gene, but with no DNA this cannot be confirmed. This CDR3 has 18 amino acids. The germline V gene encodes CDR1 DFQATT and CDR2 SNEGSKA (reference sequence).

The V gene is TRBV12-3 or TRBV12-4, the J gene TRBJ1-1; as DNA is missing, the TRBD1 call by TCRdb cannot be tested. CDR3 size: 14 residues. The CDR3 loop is CASSLRGAVTEAFF.

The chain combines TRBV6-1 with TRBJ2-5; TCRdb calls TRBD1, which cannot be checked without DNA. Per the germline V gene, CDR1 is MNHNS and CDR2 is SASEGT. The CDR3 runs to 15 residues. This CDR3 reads CASSRDRGRQETQYF.

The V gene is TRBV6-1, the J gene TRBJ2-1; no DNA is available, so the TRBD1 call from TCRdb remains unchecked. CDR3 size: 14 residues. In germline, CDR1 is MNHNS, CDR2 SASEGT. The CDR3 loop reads CASIPGDPYNEQFF.

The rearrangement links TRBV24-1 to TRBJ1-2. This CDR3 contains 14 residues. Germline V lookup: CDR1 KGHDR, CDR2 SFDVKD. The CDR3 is CATSDLSGDYGYTF.

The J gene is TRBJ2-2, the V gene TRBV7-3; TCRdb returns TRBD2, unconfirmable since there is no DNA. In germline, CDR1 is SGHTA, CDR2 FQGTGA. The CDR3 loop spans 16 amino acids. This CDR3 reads CASTQRAGGNTGELFF. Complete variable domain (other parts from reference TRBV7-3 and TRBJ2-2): GAGVSQTPSNKVTEKGKYVELRCDPISGHTALYWYRQSLGQGPEFLIYFQGTGAADDSGLPNDRFFAVRPEGSVSTLKIQRTERGDSAVYLCASTQRAGGNTGELFFGEGSRLTVL.

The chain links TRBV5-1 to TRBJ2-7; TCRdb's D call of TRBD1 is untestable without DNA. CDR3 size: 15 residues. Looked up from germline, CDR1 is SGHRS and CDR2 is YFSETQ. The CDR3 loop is CASSPWGQGPYEQYF.

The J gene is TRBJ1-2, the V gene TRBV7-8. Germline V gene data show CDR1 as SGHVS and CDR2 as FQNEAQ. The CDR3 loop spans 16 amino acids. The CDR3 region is CASSSEALLLNYGYTF.

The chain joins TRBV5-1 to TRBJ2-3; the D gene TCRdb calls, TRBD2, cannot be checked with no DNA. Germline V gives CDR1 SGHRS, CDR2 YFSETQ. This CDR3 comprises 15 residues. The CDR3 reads CASSFQGLRADTQYF.

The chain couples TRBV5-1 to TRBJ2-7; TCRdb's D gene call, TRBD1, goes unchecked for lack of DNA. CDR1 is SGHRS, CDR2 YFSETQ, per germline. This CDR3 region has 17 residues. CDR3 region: CASSAGTAGIYGFEQYF.

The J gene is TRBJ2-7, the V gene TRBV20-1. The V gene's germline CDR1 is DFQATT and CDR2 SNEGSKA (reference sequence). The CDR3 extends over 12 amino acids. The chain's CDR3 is CSASTPIYEQYF.

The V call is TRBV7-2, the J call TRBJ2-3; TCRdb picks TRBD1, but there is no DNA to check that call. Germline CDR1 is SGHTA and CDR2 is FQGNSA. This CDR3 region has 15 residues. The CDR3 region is CASSLPRGGTDTQYF.

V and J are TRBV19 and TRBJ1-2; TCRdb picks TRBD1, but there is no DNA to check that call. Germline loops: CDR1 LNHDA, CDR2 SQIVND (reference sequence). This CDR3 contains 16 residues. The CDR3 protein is CASSARDRRVLDGYTF.

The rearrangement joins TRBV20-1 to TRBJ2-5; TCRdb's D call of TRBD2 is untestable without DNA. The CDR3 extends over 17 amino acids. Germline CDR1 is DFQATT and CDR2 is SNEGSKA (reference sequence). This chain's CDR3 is CSARDTAEGSIQETQYF.

The CDR3 loop is CASIGRPGQGPRGEAFF. This rearrangement joins TRBV5-4 to TRBJ1-1; TCRdb proposes TRBD1, but this gene call is untestable without DNA. This CDR3 region has 17 residues. The germline V gene has CDR1 SGHNT and CDR2 YYREEE (reference sequence).